The entry that follows covers one T cell receptor (beta chain) sequence. Assay: immunoSEQ multiplex PCR; the TCRdb copy retains only in-frame clones and omits some. Of around 250,000 clones in the sample, 80% to 85% were seen once. The data belong to a study of blood T cell repertoires in COVID-19. Trimming removed 0 bases at V and 9 bases at J, with 15 bases between. CDR3 length: 16 amino acids. Germline CDR1 reads LNHNV; CDR2 reads YYDKDF (reference sequence). The gene calls are TRBV15 and TRBJ1-6, with a weak D call TRBD1 (5 bases). The source material was peripheral blood. The receptor comes from a middle-aged man with active or convalescent COVID-19. CDR3 in amino acids: CATSRDDVERGSPLHF. Written as DNA, the CDR3 is TGTGCCACCAGCAGAGATGATGTTGAAAGGGGTTCACCCCTCCACTTT.